The sequence of this T cell receptor beta chain was determined in a study of regulatory T cells in long-lasting Graves disease (dated by TCRdb to the early 2020s). Notes on the research overall: In the newly diagnosed Graves' disease group, patients had been taking antithyroid drugs for less than 3 months. This study used TCR sequencing and RNA sequencing of peripheral blood to compare persistent Graves' disease patients against newly diagnosed Graves' disease patients. The study was registered as a clinical trial and conducted in China. TCR sequencing covered about 13 persistent and around 20 newly diagnosed Graves' disease patients, around 33 samples in total. Findings and caveats that apply to the study as a whole: Sequencing and analysis were restricted to the TCR beta chain. The authors acknowledged the small sample size as a limitation that may reduce accuracy. Because the primary lesion, thyroid tissue, could not be accessed, the study looked at peripheral blood alone. Persistent disease showed preferential use of TRBV28, TRBJ1-2 and TRBJ2-5, whereas newly diagnosed disease favored TRBV20-1 and TRBJ2-1. More public clonotypes were shared among persistent patients (around 3,000) than among newly diagnosed patients (roughly 1,000). Persistent Graves' disease patients showed lower TCR Shannon entropy and fewer highly expanded clones than newly diagnosed patients, suggesting clonal expansion.

In light of the paper, this sample's time point label describes: newly diagnosed GD, antithyroid drugs for less than 3 months. For both TCR sequencing and RNA sequencing, RNA was extracted from PBMCs in TRIzol. The diagnosis of Graves' disease followed American Thyroid Association guidelines. Recruitment of patients was carried out at an endocrinology department in Xi'an, China. Each patient gave around 9 milliliters of peripheral blood, collected in an EDTA anticoagulant tube. Ficoll Paque Plus density gradient separation was used to isolate PBMCs, and no further T cell sorting was done. An Agilent 2100 Bioanalyzer and agarose gel were used to assess RNA quality, and a NanoDrop 2000 was used to measure RNA concentration. The sample holds a few counts of this clonotype. It has no known antigen specificity. A read error may account for a junction end that differs from germline. Library preparation was by multiplex PCR. Sequenced using an Illumina HiSeq 4000. To build TCR beta libraries, CDR3 regions were amplified by Arm-PCR using iRepertoire HTBI primers. Gel purification was performed on PCR products prior to sequencing. As for the original processing: Gene usage analysis of CDR3 amino acid clonotypes used the approximately 62 TRBV and around 13 TRBJ segments found across samples. COPE and FqMerger were used to merge the filtered high-quality paired reads into contigs. BLAST was used to align contigs to IMGT TRBV, TRBD and TRBJ reference genes, and CDR3 was defined according to IMGT. Clonotypes above 0.1% frequency were classified as highly expanded clones. Repertoire diversity was measured by Shannon entropy, and V-J evenness by the Gini coefficient. A clonotype found in more than one individual was treated as public. TCRdb reran the public reads through fastp at Q25 and MiXCR, keeping productive beta chains. Rows are combined by CDR3 protein, so each entry shows the most common genes and DNA. TCRdb's processing, not the study's, gives the V and J calls here. This sample holds 350,000 to 500,000 distinct CDR3 sequences; about 17% were observed only once. 20% to 25% of the sample rests with the top ten.

The CDR3 numbers 12 residues from cysteine through phenylalanine. Just the 36-base CDR3 DNA is kept, in frame starting at base 1. In addition, the sample was reused for a study of T cells in Graves' hyperthyroidism and ophthalmopathy. The second source states: Stable Graves' hyperthyroidism was defined as the absence of progression to ophthalmopathy over 18 months of follow-up. Hyperthyroidism patients were newly diagnosed, with disease duration under 2 months, and aged 18 to 65 years. Any patient with an uncontrolled infection, another autoimmune disease, pregnancy or lactation was excluded. Clinical symptoms, serum thyroxine and TRAb, thyroid ultrasound, and orbital computed tomography formed the basis for the diagnoses. For the first round of RT-PCR on the TCR CDR3, the HTBI primer set was used together with the Qiagen OneStep RT-PCR kit. Most expanded thyroid clonotypes (frequency above 0.001) were also found in blood, which suggests that blood repertoires may mirror thyroid immune responses. In cross-validation, a model built on a 13 V-J signature told ophthalmopathy apart from stable hyperthyroidism with just under 90% sensitivity and approximately 81% specificity, and in testing the same model reached 80%/75%. During validation, the model predicted progression to ophthalmopathy a median of about 6.3 months ahead of onset, with roughly 65% sensitivity and more than 72% specificity. A discovery cohort of roughly 100 patients, about 43 with Graves' ophthalmopathy and 57 with stable Graves' hyperthyroidism, was used to find distinguishing TCR V-J signatures. An independent validation cohort of 18 to 20 hyperthyroidism patients and approximately 15 patients who later progressed to ophthalmopathy tested prospective prediction of ophthalmopathy. The 75 to 100 discovery patients were randomly divided into training and test sets at a 7:3 ratio. In over five Graves' hyperthyroidism patients, the study also compared T-cell repertoires from thyroid tissue with T-cell repertoires from blood. Once sampling was done, hyperthyroidism patients were given methimazole at a starting dose of 30 mg daily, whereas ophthalmopathy patients were given high-dose intravenous methylprednisolone. The libraries were constructed in a second round of multiplex PCR and then size-selected and purified. Paired-end sequencing of the libraries was performed with 100 bp reads on an Illumina HiSeq2000. SOAPnuke was used to process the raw data, removing reads that contained adapters or uncalled bases, had a mean Phred below 15, or lacked an exact match to the constant primer or identifier. COPE v1.2.5 was used to merge the high-quality paired reads, and each unique nucleotide sequence was defined as a clonotype. MiTCR v1.1 was used to align clonotypes to the IMGT TRBV, TRBD and TRBJ reference segments. Analysis was restricted to V-J combinations with a frequency above 0.0001, which covered just over 98% of repertoires. A TCS score was defined as the ratio of F50 (clonal expansion) to E x V (chaos), with BLOSUM62-based TCRdist applied between CDR3 peptides within each V-J. Welch's t-statistics and random forest reduced fewer than 550 V-J features to 13, which were used in a naive Bayes classifier (R e1071). Sample size was not statistically predetermined, and blinding of investigators to group allocation was not performed. TCR Vbeta CDR3 sequencing of some 140 peripheral blood samples (roughly 41 ophthalmopathy, roughly 74 hyperthyroidism and some 17 progressor patients) is reported in the paper.

Sequencing was performed on peripheral blood mononuclear cells (PBMCs), taken at new diagnosis, from a patient treated with antithyroid drugs. This receptor was taken from a young woman with Graves disease. Donor details come from another sample of the same person, matched by shared clones. The V and J segments used are TRBV12-3 or TRBV12-4 and TRBJ2-5; 7 central nucleotides agree with TRBD2. The CDR3 here reads CVSGAWGETQYF. The DNA is as follows: TGTGTCAGCGGGGCGTGGGGTGAGACCCAGTACTTC.